This T cell receptor (beta chain) was sequenced during a study of blood T cells in healthy people across ages. Looking at the study overall: About one barcoded TCR beta cDNA was captured per two T cells.

This CDR3 is 15 amino acids long. Deletions cut 2 bases from V and 0 bases from J, with 10 bases between. Germline lookup yields CDR1 LGHDT and CDR2 YNNKEL (reference sequence). PBMCs, at least 7 million per sample, were isolated. It was with a sample-barcoded 5' primer and a J-beta primer mix that a second PCR of about 6 to 12 cycles was run. TCRdb analysed the 5' RACE reads with MiXCR anew, one entry per CDR3 protein. This sample has about a million distinct CDR3 sequences, with under 50% found just once. This clonotype was observed a few times. This TCR came from a young man in good health. The sample consisted of blood. The V gene is TRBV3-1, the J gene TRBJ1-1; D is unclear. CDR3 coding DNA: TGTGCCAGCAGCCAACCTCAAAGTCTGAACACTGAAGCTTTCTTT. Amino acid sequence: CASSQPQSLNTEAFF.